This TCR beta chain was obtained from a study of T cell clonality in common variable immunodeficiency. Study-wide results and caveats: The cause of increased CVID clonality remains unclear without subpopulation sequencing. CVID subjects had higher TCRbeta clonality than healthy controls, most marked in about a third.

This clone was observed at least ten times. Its antigen is as yet unknown. The read is 3 residues too short to cover the CDR3 end, so that end is filled in from the germline J gene. The CDR3 contains 15 residues. V was shortened by 4 bases and J by 2 bases, with 9 bases between the two germline ends. Germline V gene lookup returns CDR1 SGHTA and CDR2 FQGNSA. Assay: immunoSEQ multiplex PCR; the TCRdb copy retains only in-frame clones and omits some. Recorded here are about 52,000 clones, none singletons. The V call is TRBV7-2, the J call TRBJ2-6, with a possible D match to TRBD1 (6 bases). The sample taken for sequencing was peripheral blood mononuclear cells. The sequence derives from a person aged 18 to 70 in good health. CDR3 DNA, as far as it was read: TGTGCCAGCAGCTCGAACAGGGCTGGGGCCAACGTC. It translates to CASSSNRAGANV. The entire CDR3 is CASSSNRAGANVLTF. The full variable domain, completed using reference TRBV7-2 and TRBJ2-6, is GAGVSQSPSNKVTEKGKDVELRCDPISGHTALYWYRQSLGQGLEFLIYFQGNSAPDKSGLPSDRFSAERTGGSVSTLTIQRTQQEDSAVYLCASSSNRAGANVLTFGAGSRLTVL.